This T cell receptor beta chain is drawn from a study of cytomegalovirus exposure and HLA in healthy donors. About the research overall: Across under 450 genotyped donors, around 80% landed in the Caucasian-associated ancestry cluster.

Primers: 60 Vbeta forward and 13 Jbeta reverse. Profiling relied on immunoSEQ multiplex PCR, and the TCRdb table lists in-frame clones only, not all of them. The sample has approximately 100,000 clones, under 80% seen once. On this clone: Its antigen is as yet unknown.

Regarding the study as a whole: There were reportedly fewer N-insertions in an Asian-associated ancestry cluster than the roughly 670-donor mean, in a later analysis.

The V end was cut by 3 bases, the J end by 8 bases, with 8 bases between. The CDR3 has 12 residues. Germline V gene sequence: CDR1 MRHNA, CDR2 SNTAGT. Sequencing was done on a sample of PBMCs. The V gene is TRBV6-4, the J gene TRBJ2-1; D remains ambiguous. The sequence came from a woman between 45 and 65 years old in good health and CMV-seropositive. In nucleotides, the CDR3 is TGTGCCAGCAGTGATGGAAGCGATGAGCAGTTCTTC. Translated, it gives CASSDGSDEQFF.